The subject of this entry is one T cell receptor (beta chain). Sequencing was performed with immunoSEQ multiplex PCR; in TCRdb, only in-frame clones are kept and a portion is missing. The table lists 150,000 to 200,000 clones, less than 95% of them singletons. The data belong to a study of T cell responses to AZD1222 COVID-19 vaccine. This CDR3 has 14 amino acids. V was trimmed by 0 bases and J by 6 bases, leaving 13 bases between them. Germline V CDR1 and CDR2: SGHTS, YDEGEE. The source was peripheral blood, collected on day 0 of AZD1222 vaccination. The TCR originated in an adult in good health. This chain uses TRBV5-8 with TRBJ2-7; the D gene is possibly TRBD2 (6 bases). The CDR3 loop is CASSLEVLGGEQYF. For the CDR3, the DNA is TGTGCCAGCAGCTTGGAGGTTTTGGGGGGCGAGCAGTACTTC.